This T cell receptor beta chain emerged from a study of blood T cell repertoires in COVID-19. For the study at large: Donors in the United States, Italy and Spain gave samples during acute or convalescent COVID-19. T cells, B-cell-depleted T cells, or PBMCs provided the cDNA or gDNA that served as material.

In the source study's methods: The assay estimated nucleated cells by amplifying reference gene primers. Generated by immunoSEQ multiplex PCR, the TCRdb table keeps only in-frame clones and is missing some. That table supplies the V and J calls and clone size; D and trimming were determined from the DNA. The sample has 150,000 to 200,000 clones, 81% seen once; the top ten hold about 12%. Germline loops: CDR1 SGHNT, CDR2 YENEEA. Trimming removed 4 bases from V and 5 bases from J, with 17 bases in between. There are 15 residues in the CDR3. Sequencing was performed on peripheral blood. The chain is built from TRBV11-3 and TRBJ1-2; D perhaps matches TRBD1 (6 bases). This sequence originates from a woman of 80 years or more with COVID-19, enrolled during active disease. Here the CDR3 reads CASSSGQSTTYGYTF. The DNA of the CDR3 is TGTGCCAGCAGCTCCGGACAGTCTACGACTTATGGCTACACCTTC.